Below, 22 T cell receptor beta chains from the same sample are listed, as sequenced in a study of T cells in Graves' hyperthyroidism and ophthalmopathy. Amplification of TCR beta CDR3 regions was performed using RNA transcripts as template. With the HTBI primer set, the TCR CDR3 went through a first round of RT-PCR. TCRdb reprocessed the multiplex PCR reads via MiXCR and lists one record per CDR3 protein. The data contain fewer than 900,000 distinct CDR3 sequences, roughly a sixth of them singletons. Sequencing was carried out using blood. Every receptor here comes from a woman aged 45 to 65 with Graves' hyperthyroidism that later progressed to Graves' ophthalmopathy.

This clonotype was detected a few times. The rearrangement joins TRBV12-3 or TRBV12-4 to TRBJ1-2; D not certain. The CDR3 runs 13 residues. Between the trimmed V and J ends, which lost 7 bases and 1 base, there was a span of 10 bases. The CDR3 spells CASNPGYNYGYTF. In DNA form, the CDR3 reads TGTGCCAGCAATCCAGGTTATAACTATGGCTACACCTTC.

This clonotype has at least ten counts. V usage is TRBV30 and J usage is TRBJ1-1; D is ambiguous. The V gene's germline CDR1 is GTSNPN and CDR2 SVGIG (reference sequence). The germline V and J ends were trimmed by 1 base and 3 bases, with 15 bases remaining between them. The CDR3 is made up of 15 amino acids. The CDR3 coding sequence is TGTGCCTGGAGTGGCAAGGACTATAAGGACACTGAAGCTTTCTTT. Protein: CAWSGKDYKDTEAFF.

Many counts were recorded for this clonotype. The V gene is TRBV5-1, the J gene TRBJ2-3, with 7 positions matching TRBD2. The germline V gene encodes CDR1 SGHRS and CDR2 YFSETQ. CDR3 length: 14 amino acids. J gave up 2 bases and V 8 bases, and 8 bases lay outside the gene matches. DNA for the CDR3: TGCGCCAGGGAAGCGGGGCCTTACACAGATACGCAGTATTTT. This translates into CAREAGPYTDTQYF.

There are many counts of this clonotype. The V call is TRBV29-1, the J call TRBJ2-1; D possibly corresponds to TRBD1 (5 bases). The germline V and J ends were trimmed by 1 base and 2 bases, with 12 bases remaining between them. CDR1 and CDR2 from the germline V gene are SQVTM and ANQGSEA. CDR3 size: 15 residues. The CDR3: CSVEVDRGTYNEQFF. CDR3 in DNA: TGCAGCGTTGAAGTTGATAGGGGAACCTACAATGAGCAGTTCTTC.

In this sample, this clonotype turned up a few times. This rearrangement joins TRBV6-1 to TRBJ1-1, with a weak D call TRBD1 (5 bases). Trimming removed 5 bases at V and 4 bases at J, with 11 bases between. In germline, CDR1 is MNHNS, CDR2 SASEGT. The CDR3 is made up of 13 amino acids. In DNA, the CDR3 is TGTGCCAGCAGTAATGGGGGTGGCACTGAAGCTTTCTTT. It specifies CASSNGGGTEAFF.

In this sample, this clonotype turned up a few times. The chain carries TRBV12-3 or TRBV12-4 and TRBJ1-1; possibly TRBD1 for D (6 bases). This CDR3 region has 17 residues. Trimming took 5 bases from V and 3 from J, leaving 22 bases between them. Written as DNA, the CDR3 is TGTGCCAGCAGTGGGGCTATGGGGGGGCCGGCGTACACTGAAGCTTTCTTT. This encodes CASSGAMGGPAYTEAFF.

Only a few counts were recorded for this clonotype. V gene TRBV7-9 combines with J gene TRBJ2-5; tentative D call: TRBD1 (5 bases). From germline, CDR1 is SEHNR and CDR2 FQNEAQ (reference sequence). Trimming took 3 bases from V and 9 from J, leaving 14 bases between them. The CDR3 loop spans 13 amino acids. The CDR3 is CASSFNQGKSQYF. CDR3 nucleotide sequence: TGTGCCAGCAGCTTCAACCAGGGAAAGTCCCAGTACTTC.

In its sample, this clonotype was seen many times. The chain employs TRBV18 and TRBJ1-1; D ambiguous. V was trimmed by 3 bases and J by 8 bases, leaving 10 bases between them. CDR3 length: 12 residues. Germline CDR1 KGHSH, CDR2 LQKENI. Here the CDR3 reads CASSPVRREAFF. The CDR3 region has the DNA TGTGCCAGCTCACCGGTGCGTCGGGAAGCTTTCTTT. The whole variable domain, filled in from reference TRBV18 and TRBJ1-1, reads NAGVMQNPRHLVRRRGQEARLRCSPMKGHSHVYWYRQLPEEGLKFMVYLQKENIIDESGMPKERFSAEFPKEGPSILRIQQVVRGDSAAYFCASSPVRREAFFGQGTRLTVV.

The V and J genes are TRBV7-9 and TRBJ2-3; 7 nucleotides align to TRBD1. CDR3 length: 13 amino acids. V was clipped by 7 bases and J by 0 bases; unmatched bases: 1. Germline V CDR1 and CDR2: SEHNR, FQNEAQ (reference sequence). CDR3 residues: CASKTGSTDTQYF. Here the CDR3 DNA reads TGTGCCAGCAAGACAGGGAGCACAGATACGCAGTATTTT. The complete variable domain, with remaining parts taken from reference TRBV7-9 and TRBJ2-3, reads DTGVSQNPRHKITKRGQNVTFRCDPISEHNRLYWYRQTLGQGPEFLTYFQNEAQLEKSRLLSDRFSAERPKGSFSTLEIQRTEQGDSAMYLCASKTGSTDTQYFGPGTRLTVL.

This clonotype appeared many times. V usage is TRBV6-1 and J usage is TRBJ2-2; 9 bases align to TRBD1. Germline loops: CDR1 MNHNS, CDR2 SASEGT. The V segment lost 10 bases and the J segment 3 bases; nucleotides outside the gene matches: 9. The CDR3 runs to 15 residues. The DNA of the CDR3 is TGTGCCACTAAAGAGGACAGGGGAGACACCGGGGAGCTGTTTTTT. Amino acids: CATKEDRGDTGELFF.

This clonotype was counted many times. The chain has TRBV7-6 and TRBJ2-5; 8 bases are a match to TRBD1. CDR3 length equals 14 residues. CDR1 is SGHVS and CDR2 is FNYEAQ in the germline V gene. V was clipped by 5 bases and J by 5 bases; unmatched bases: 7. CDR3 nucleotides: TGTGCCAGCAGCACCCCAGACAGGGGTGAGACCCAGTACTTC. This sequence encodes CASSTPDRGETQYF. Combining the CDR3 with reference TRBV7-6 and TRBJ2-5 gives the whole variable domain GAGVSQSPRYKVTKRGQDVALRCDPISGHVSLYWYRQALGQGPEFLTYFNYEAQQDKSGLPNDRFSAERPEGSISTLTIQRTEQRDSAMYRCASSTPDRGETQYFGPGTRLLVL.

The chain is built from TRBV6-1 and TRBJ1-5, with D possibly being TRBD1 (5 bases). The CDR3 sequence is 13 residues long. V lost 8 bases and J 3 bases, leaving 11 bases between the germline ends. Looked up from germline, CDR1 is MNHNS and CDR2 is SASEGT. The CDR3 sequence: CASFSTDNQPQHF. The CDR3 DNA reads TGTGCCAGCTTTTCGACAGACAATCAGCCCCAGCATTTT.

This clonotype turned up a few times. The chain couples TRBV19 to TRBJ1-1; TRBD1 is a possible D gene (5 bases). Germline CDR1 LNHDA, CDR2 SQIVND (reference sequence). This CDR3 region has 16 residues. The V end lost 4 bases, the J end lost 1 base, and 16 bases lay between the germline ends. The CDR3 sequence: CASSNGTGLPNTEAFF. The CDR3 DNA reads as TGTGCCAGTAGTAACGGAACGGGACTCCCGAACACTGAAGCTTTCTTT. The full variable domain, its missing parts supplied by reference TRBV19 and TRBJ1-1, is DGGITQSPKYLFRKEGQNVTLSCEQNLNHDAMYWYRQDPGQGLRLIYYSQIVNDFQKGDIAEGYSVSREKKESFPLTVTSAQKNPTAFYLCASSNGTGLPNTEAFFGQGTRLTVV.

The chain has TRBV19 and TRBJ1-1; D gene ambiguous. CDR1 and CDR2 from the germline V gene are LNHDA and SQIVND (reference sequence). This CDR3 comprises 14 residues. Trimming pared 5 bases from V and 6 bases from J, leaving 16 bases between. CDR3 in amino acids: CASSGITVGSEAFF. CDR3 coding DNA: TGTGCCAGTAGTGGGATAACAGTGGGGTCTGAAGCTTTCTTT.

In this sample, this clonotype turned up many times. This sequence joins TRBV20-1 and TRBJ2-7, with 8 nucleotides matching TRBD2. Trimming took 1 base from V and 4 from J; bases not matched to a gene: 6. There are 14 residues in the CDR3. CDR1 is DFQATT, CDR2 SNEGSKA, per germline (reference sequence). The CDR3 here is CSARGLARYYEQYF. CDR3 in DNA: TGCAGTGCTAGAGGACTAGCGAGGTATTACGAGCAGTACTTC.

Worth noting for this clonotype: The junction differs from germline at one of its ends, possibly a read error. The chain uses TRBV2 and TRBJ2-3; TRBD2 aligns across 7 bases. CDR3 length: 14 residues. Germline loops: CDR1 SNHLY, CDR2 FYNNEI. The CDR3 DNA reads TGTGCCAGCAGGGGGCTAGCGGACACAGGTACGCAGTATTTT. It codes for CASRGLADTGTQYF.

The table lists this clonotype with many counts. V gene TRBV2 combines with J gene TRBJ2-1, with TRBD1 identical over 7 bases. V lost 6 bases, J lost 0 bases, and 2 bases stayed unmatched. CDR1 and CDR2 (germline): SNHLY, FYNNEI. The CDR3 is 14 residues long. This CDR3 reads CASRDRSSYNEQFF. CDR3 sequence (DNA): TGTGCCAGCAGGGACAGGAGCTCCTACAATGAGCAGTTCTTC.

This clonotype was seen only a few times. CDR3 bases: TGTGCCAGCACCGACCGACAGACGGGACAGCCCCAGCATTTT. Translating it yields CASTDRQTGQPQHF. The chain employs TRBV6-2 or TRBV6-3 and TRBJ1-5; D is possibly TRBD1 (5 bases). The CDR3 consists of 14 residues. V was trimmed by 7 bases and J by 7 bases, leaving 17 bases between them. Germline assignment: CDR1 MNHEY and CDR2 SVGEGT.

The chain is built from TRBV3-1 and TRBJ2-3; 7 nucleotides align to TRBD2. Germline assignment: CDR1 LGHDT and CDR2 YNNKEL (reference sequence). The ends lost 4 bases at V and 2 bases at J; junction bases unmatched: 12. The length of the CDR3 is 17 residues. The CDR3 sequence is CASSLQLREGPTDTQYF. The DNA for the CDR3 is TGTGCCAGCAGCCTACAGCTGAGGGAGGGTCCCACAGATACGCAGTATTTT.

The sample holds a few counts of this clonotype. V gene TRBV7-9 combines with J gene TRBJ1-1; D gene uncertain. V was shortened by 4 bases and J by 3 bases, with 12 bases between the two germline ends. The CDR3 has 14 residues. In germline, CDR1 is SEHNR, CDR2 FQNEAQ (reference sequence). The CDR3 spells CASSSSGVHTEAFF. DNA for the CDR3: TGTGCCAGCAGCTCGTCTGGGGTCCACACTGAAGCTTTCTTT. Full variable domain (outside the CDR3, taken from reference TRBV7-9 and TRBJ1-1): DTGVSQNPRHKITKRGQNVTFRCDPISEHNRLYWYRQTLGQGPEFLTYFQNEAQLEKSRLLSDRFSAERPKGSFSTLEIQRTEQGDSAMYLCASSSSGVHTEAFFGQGTRLTVV.

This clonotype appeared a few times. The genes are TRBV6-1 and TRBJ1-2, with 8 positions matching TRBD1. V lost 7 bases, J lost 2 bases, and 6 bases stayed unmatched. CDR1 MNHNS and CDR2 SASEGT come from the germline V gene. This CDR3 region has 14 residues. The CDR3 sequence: CASTQAGGNYGYTF. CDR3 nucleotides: TGTGCCAGCACTCAGGCAGGGGGCAACTATGGCTACACCTTC.

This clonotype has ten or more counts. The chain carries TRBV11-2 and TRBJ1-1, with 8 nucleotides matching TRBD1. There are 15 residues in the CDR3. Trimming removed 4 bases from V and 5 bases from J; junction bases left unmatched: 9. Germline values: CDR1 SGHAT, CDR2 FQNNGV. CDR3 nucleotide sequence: TGTGCCAGCAGCTACTCAACAGGGGGGAGTACTGAAGCTTTCTTT. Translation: CASSYSTGGSTEAFF.